This T cell receptor beta chain is from a study of blood T cell repertoires in COVID-19 (dated by TCRdb to about 2020). Broadly, across the study: The collaborator samples originated in the United States, Italy and Spain and spanned the acute and convalescent phases of COVID-19. Nearly every sample came with metadata listing a de-identified subject ID, COVID-19 status, age in years and sex. The samples were drawn from the first 160 participants of the ongoing ImmuneRACE study and from 950 to 1,500 subjects provided by 6 global collaborators. The prospective study material was composed of cDNA or gDNA derived from T cells, B-cell-depleted T cells, or PBMCs. Subjects who had been exposed to COVID-19, were actively infected with it, or had recovered from it provided the deeply sampled blood TCRbeta repertoires that made up the dataset. Where available, HLA class I and class II types were obtained from metadata supplied by the sample provider rather than from assay-based typing. The repertoires were released in a freely available public database meant as a resource for research on the immune response to SARS-CoV-2.

This clone was observed a handful of times. Its target antigen remains unknown. Base qualities were left out, and no much larger clone turns up one base away. One collaborating source in Seattle enrolled patients during active infection and followed them longitudinally through the course of disease. Whole blood was collected in K2EDTA tubes by collaborating institutions according to the institutions' own protocols. For TCRbeta analysis, collaborator samples were shipped as frozen whole blood, as isolated PBMCs, or as DNA extracted from either sample type. Paper-wide results and their limitations: Clinical and demographic metadata were provided uncurated, with the amount varying by source and participant.

V and J are truncated by 2 bases and 8 bases respectively, leaving an intervening sequence of 12 bases. The CDR3 numbers 13 residues from cysteine through phenylalanine. The retained sequence is limited to the CDR3, 39 bases, with the frame set at the first base. CDR1 and CDR2 are read off the germline V gene as MNHEY and SVGEGT. The immunoSEQ Assay, a bias-controlled multiplex PCR, was used to amplify TCRbeta CDR3 regions from genomic DNA. Under the source paper's analysis protocol: Within the assay, amplification of reference gene primers was used to estimate how many nucleated cells each sample contained. Sequence reads were collapsed and filtered to measure the absolute abundance of every unique TCRbeta CDR3 rearrangement. For each sample, productive Simpson clonality was calculated by taking the square root of Simpson's diversity index across productive rearrangements. TCRdb carries this immuneACCESS record with in-frame sequences only. Its versions omit some clonotypes, under half of them owing to an unresolved V gene in the studies checked, with the rest unexplained. V, J and clone size are taken as reported in that table, and D and trimming were inferred from the DNA itself. Recorded for this sample are around 93,000 clones; 90% of them occurred a single time. Over 5.5% of the sample is taken by the ten largest.

The source of this sequence is a young man with COVID-19, enrolled during active disease. Sequencing input: peripheral blood. The rearrangement joined TRBV6-2 or TRBV6-3 to TRBJ1-2; TRBD1 could be the D gene, as 5 bases match. The bases are TGTGCCAGCAGTTACAGAGGGGACTGGGGCTACACCTTC. Its amino acids are CASSYRGDWGYTF.